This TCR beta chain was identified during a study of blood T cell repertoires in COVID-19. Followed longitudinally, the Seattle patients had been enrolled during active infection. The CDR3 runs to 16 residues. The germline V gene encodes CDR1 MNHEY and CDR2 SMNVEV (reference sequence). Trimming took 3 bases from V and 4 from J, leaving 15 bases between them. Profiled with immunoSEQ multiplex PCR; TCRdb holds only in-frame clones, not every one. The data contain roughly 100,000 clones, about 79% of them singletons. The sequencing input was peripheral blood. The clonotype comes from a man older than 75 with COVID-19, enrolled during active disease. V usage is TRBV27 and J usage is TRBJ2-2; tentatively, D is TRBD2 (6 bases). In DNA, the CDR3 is TGTGCCAGCAGTTTGACGGGCGGGACGGGCACCGGGGAGCTGTTTTTT. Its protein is CASSLTGGTGTGELFF.